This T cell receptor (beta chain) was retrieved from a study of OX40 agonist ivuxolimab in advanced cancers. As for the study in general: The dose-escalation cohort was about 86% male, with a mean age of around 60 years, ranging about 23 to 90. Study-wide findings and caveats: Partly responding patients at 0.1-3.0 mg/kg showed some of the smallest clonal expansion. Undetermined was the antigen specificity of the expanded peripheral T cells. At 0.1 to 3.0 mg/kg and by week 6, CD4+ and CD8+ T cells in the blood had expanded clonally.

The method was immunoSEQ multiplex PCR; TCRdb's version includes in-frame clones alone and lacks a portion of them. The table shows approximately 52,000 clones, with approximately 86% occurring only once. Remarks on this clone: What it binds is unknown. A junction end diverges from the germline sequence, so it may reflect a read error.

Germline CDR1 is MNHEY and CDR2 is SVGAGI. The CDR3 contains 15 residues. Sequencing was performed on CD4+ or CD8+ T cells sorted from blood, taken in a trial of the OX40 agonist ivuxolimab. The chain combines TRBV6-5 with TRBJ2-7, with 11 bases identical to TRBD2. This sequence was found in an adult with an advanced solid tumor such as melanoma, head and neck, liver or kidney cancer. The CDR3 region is CASSDSGTSGYEQYF. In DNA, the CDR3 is TGTGCCAGCAGTGACTCCGGGACTAGCGGCTACGAGCAGTACTTC.